The present T cell receptor beta chain was sequenced within a study of shared clonotypes between healthy human individuals. Study information: Participating donors consisted of two women and a few men aged 18 to 49. Study-wide findings and caveats: Only blood samples were collected, and tissue repertoires likely differ.

The genomic DNA of each subset was split evenly across several immunoSEQ plates. The table came from immunoSEQ multiplex PCR; TCRdb's copy has only in-frame clones and leaves some out. This sample yields around 450,000 clones, of which about 76% are seen a single time; approximately 13% belongs to the top ten. Notes on this clone: Antigen specificity is unknown.

The CDR3 length is 14 residues. Per the germline V gene, CDR1 is GTSNPN and CDR2 is SVGIG (reference sequence). V lost 2 bases to trimming and J lost 0 bases, with 10 bases between them. The rearrangement links TRBV30 to TRBJ1-1; no clear D. This receptor was identified in a woman in her thirties or forties in good health. Some clones in this sample may be carry-over from other donors' samples. Sequencing input: PBMCs. The CDR3 region is CAWSLTGVNTEAFF. The CDR3 DNA reads TGTGCCTGGAGTCTAACCGGGGTGAACACTGAAGCTTTCTTT.